The 18 T cell receptor beta chains given below trace back to one sample, sequenced in a study of shared clonotypes between healthy human individuals. The protocol was immunoSEQ multiplex PCR, while the TCRdb copy is restricted to in-frame clones and leaves out a portion. The table records millions of clones, 90% to 95% of them present only once. The specimen was naive CD4+ T cells sorted from blood. Indicated subset: CD45RA+ positively selected. All receptors derive from a man in his late teens or twenties in good health.

The chain has TRBV19 and TRBJ1-5, with a weak D call TRBD1 (6 bases). This CDR3 region has 18 residues. Trimming removed 5 bases from V and 0 bases from J, with 20 bases in between. Per the germline V gene, CDR1 is LNHDA and CDR2 is SQIVND (reference sequence). CDR3 DNA sequence: TGTGCCAGTAGTTCCCCTCCCTGGGGGGCATATAGCAATCAGCCCCAGCATTTT. Protein sequence: CASSSPPWGAYSNQPQHF.

This clone has more than one count but fewer than ten. V usage is TRBV19 and J usage is TRBJ1-4, with 7 bases identical to TRBD1. Germline V gives CDR1 LNHDA, CDR2 SQIVND (reference sequence). Trimming cost V 1 base and J 0 bases; bases outside gene matches: 5. The CDR3 length is 17 residues. The CDR3 bases are TGTGCCAGTAGTATAGGGGACAGCTCTGCAACTAATGAAAAACTGTTTTTT. Its protein is CASSIGDSSATNEKLFF.

This chain connects TRBV4-1 to TRBJ1-2; D gene unclear. Trimming cost V 4 bases and J 4 bases, with 19 bases left between them. There are 16 residues in the CDR3. CDR1 is MGHRA, CDR2 YSYEKL, per germline. CDR3 sequence reads: CASSRTPPTEIYGYTF. The CDR3 nucleotides read TGCGCCAGCAGCCGAACACCCCCCACAGAGATCTATGGCTACACCTTC.

The CDR3 bases are TGCGCCAGCAGCCCCGTAGCGGGAACCTTCCACGAGCAGTACTTC. Protein sequence: CASSPVAGTFHEQYF. The chain employs TRBV4-3 and TRBJ2-7; TRBD2 agrees at 8 bases. The germline CDR1 and CDR2 sequences are LGHNA and YSLEER. The CDR3 sequence is 15 residues long. The V and J ends lost 4 bases and 5 bases, in that order; junction bases with no gene match: 10.

Worth noting for this clone: Different DNA sequences within this sample yield the same CDR3. The chain uses TRBV2 and TRBJ2-3; no clear D gene. CDR3 length equals 12 residues. V shed 6 bases and J shed 3 bases, with 7 bases lying between them. Germline lookup yields CDR1 SNHLY and CDR2 FYNNEI. As DNA, the CDR3 is TGTGCCAGCAGCCGGAGTACAGATACGCAGTATTTT. Encoded protein: CASSRSTDTQYF.

This clone was recorded only once. The rearrangement links TRBV7-2 to TRBJ2-5; 7 nucleotides line up with TRBD2. Trimming took 6 bases from V and 1 from J; bases not matched to a gene: 8. The CDR3 contains 15 residues. Germline-derived CDR1 and CDR2 are SGHTA and FQGNSA. This CDR3 reads CASSFSSGTQETQYF. CDR3 DNA sequence: TGTGCCAGCAGTTTTAGCAGCGGGACCCAAGAGACCCAGTACTTC. The full variable domain, rest sourced from reference TRBV7-2 and TRBJ2-5, is GAGVSQSPSNKVTEKGKDVELRCDPISGHTALYWYRQSLGQGLEFLIYFQGNSAPDKSGLPSDRFSAERTGGSVSTLTIQRTQQEDSAVYLCASSFSSGTQETQYFGPGTRLLVL.

The chain links TRBV6-1 to TRBJ2-1; D call uncertain. The germline CDR1 and CDR2 sequences are MNHNS and SASEGT. V was cut by 6 bases and J by 2 bases, with 14 bases left in between. The CDR3 spans 15 residues. In DNA, the CDR3 is TGTGCCAGCAGCGCCTCCACAGTGGCCTACAATGAGCAGTTCTTC. Protein sequence: CASSASTVAYNEQFF.

The V gene is TRBV4-3, the J gene TRBJ2-3, with 8 bases identical to TRBD1. This CDR3 region has 15 residues. V gave up 0 bases and J gave up 6 bases; unmatched junction bases: 5. Germline assignment: CDR1 LGHNA and CDR2 YSLEER. The CDR3 DNA sequence: TGCGCCAGCAGCCAAGAGAACAGGGGGAAGGATACGCAGTATTTT. Residues: CASSQENRGKDTQYF.

This chain connects TRBV10-1 to TRBJ2-1, with D tentatively TRBD1 or TRBD2 (5 bases each). V lost 0 bases and J 9 bases, leaving 9 bases between the germline ends. There are 13 residues in the CDR3. Germline V gene lookup returns CDR1 WNHNN and CDR2 SYGVQD (reference sequence). The CDR3 reads CASSESGTSEQFF. CDR3 bases: TGCGCCAGCAGTGAGTCGGGGACGAGTGAGCAGTTCTTC.

This clone occurred once. The chain recombines TRBV10-3 with TRBJ2-3; tentative D call: TRBD2 (6 bases). The V and J ends lost 4 bases and 0 bases respectively, with 8 bases between them. CDR3 size: 14 residues. Per germline, CDR1 ENHRY and CDR2 SYGVKD. CDR3 sequence (DNA): TGTGCCATCAGTGCGGGAGAGAGCACAGATACGCAGTATTTT. This codes for CAISAGESTDTQYF.

A note on this clone: The same CDR3 also results from other DNA sequences found in this sample. V and J are TRBV6-5 and TRBJ1-3; no definite D call. Trimming pared 0 bases from V and 4 bases from J, leaving 4 bases between. The CDR3 totals 13 residues. CDR1 and CDR2 (germline): MNHEY, SVGAGI. The CDR3 nucleotides are TGTGCCAGCAGTTACTCGTCAGGAAACACCATATATTTT. It specifies CASSYSSGNTIYF.

This clone was seen a single time. The chain uses TRBV7-2 and TRBJ2-5; D gene unclear. Trimming shortened V by 2 bases and J by 2 bases, and 12 bases separated the two germline ends. This CDR3 is 15 amino acids long. Germline V gives CDR1 SGHTA, CDR2 FQGNSA. This CDR3 is CASSLFGSRQETQYF. The CDR3 nucleotides read TGTGCCAGCAGCTTATTTGGCTCGAGGCAAGAGACCCAGTACTTC.

This clone was detected only once. The J gene is TRBJ1-2, the V gene TRBV29-1; 7 bases fit TRBD1. The V segment lost 4 bases and the J segment 4 bases; nucleotides outside the gene matches: 6. This CDR3 comprises 13 residues. Germline CDR1 SQVTM, CDR2 ANQGSEA. DNA for the CDR3: TGCAGCGTTGGGTACAGGGGTGGCTATGGCTACACCTTC. Residues: CSVGYRGGYGYTF.

This sequence joins TRBV28 and TRBJ2-7; D unclear. The length of the CDR3 is 16 residues. CDR1 and CDR2 from the germline V gene are MDHEN and SYDVKM. V lost 1 base, J lost 0 bases, and 13 bases lay in between. The CDR3 protein is CASSLSLQTYSYEQYF. CDR3 coding DNA: TGTGCCAGCAGTTTATCTTTACAGACCTACTCCTACGAGCAGTACTTC. Looking up the rest from reference TRBV28 and TRBJ2-7 gives the full variable domain: DVKVTQSSRYLVKRTGEKVFLECVQDMDHENMFWYRQDPGLGLRLIYFSYDVKMKEKGDIPEGYSVSREKKERFSLILESASTNQTSMYLCASSLSLQTYSYEQYFGPGTRLTVT.

In this sample, this clone turned up once. V is TRBV11-2 and J is TRBJ2-7, with D tentatively TRBD2 (5 bases). The CDR3 runs 15 residues. Trimming took off 0 bases at V and 3 bases at J, with 12 bases between the two ends. CDR1 and CDR2 (germline): SGHAT, FQNNGV. DNA for the CDR3: TGTGCCAGCAGCTTAGAGGACTCCTGGCTCTACGAGCAGTACTTC. Protein product: CASSLEDSWLYEQYF.

The genes are TRBV4-1 and TRBJ1-6; TRBD1 matches 7 bases. With 4 bases clipped from V and 0 bases from J, the junction kept 6 bases outside the gene matches. The CDR3 contains 17 residues. CDR1 MGHRA and CDR2 YSYEKL come from the germline V gene. The CDR3 DNA reads as TGCGCCAGCAGCCGGGGGACAGCCAGCTCCTATAATTCACCCCTCCACTTT. Amino acid sequence: CASSRGTASSYNSPLHF.

This sequence joins TRBV27 and TRBJ2-7; 7 positions agree with TRBD1. With V trimmed by 0 bases and J by 1 base, 6 bases remained unmatched. From germline, CDR1 is MNHEY and CDR2 SMNVEV (reference sequence). The CDR3 has 16 residues. The chain's CDR3 is CASSLSPTTGSYEQYF. CDR3 coding DNA: TGTGCCAGCAGTTTATCGCCCACGACAGGGTCCTACGAGCAGTACTTC.

The rearrangement joins TRBV10-1 to TRBJ1-1; 7 bases match TRBD1. Losses at the gene ends were 6 bases for V and 4 bases for J; bases not matched to a gene: 5. Germline V gene lookup returns CDR1 WNHNN and CDR2 SYGVQD (reference sequence). The CDR3 loop spans 13 amino acids. Here the CDR3 DNA reads TGCGCCAGCAGCCCGGGACAGCTCACTGAAGCTTTCTTT. As protein: CASSPGQLTEAFF.